This passage covers 2 T cell receptor beta chains from one sample sequenced in a study of T cell responses to AZD1222 COVID-19 vaccine. Only in-frame clones appear in the TCRdb table, and some are missing; sequencing was by immunoSEQ multiplex PCR. Among approximately 120,000 clones listed, over 80% were seen once. Sequences were derived from peripheral blood, sampled on day 0 of AZD1222 vaccination. The receptors here all came from an adult in good health.

The chain joins TRBV7-4 to TRBJ2-7; the match to TRBD1 covers 8 bases. J lost 5 bases, V lost 7 bases, and 7 bases had no gene match. The CDR3 extends over 13 amino acids. Germline lookup yields CDR1 SGHVT and CDR2 SQSDAQ. This CDR3 is CASNMDRADEQYF. Written as DNA, the CDR3 is TGTGCCAGCAACATGGACAGGGCTGACGAGCAGTACTTC.

CDR3 residues: CASSPRASGSSTDTQYF. CDR3 bases: TGCGCCAGCAGCCCGCGAGCTAGCGGGTCTAGCACAGATACGCAGTATTTT. J is TRBJ2-3 and V is TRBV4-1, with TRBD2 matching 8 bases. The ends lost 4 bases at V and 0 bases at J; junction bases unmatched: 9. This CDR3 is 17 amino acids long. Per the germline V gene, CDR1 is MGHRA and CDR2 is YSYEKL.